Following are 15 T cell receptor beta chains from one sample sequenced in a study of blood T cell repertoires in COVID-19. Only in-frame clones appear in the TCRdb table, and some are missing; sequencing was by immunoSEQ multiplex PCR. This table has about 120,000 clones, approximately 85% appearing once. Sequences were obtained from peripheral blood. All receptors derive from a man at least 80 years old with acute or convalescent COVID-19.

V is TRBV10-3 and J is TRBJ1-2; D gene ambiguous. The germline CDR1 and CDR2 sequences are ENHRY and SYGVKD. The V end lost 6 bases, the J end lost 5 bases, and 13 bases lay between the germline ends. The CDR3 sequence is 13 residues long. Written as DNA, the CDR3 is TGTGCCATCAGCCTTACGACTGAGTATGGCTACACCTTC. This sequence encodes CAISLTTEYGYTF.

CDR3 sequence (DNA): TGTGCCAGCACCATGACAGGGGATAATTCACCCCTCCACTTT. Protein sequence: CASTMTGDNSPLHF. The rearrangement links TRBV21-1 to TRBJ1-6; TRBD1 reflects the table's D call only, with no check against the DNA. TRBV21-1 is termed a pseudogene. This CDR3 contains 14 residues.

V and J are TRBV5-1 and TRBJ1-2; D remains unclear. V gave up 4 bases and J gave up 2 bases, with 6 bases separating them. Germline loops: CDR1 SGHRS, CDR2 YFSETQ. This CDR3 has 12 residues. The DNA for the CDR3 is TGCGCCAGCAGCCCGGGGAACTATGGCTACACCTTC. Residues: CASSPGNYGYTF.

The chain uses TRBV21-1 and TRBJ1-1. TRBV21-1 is a pseudogene segment. The CDR3 length is 16 residues. The DNA of the CDR3 is TGTGCCAGCAGCAGGGGAACGGGACTGACAAACACTGAAGCTTTCTTT. Protein: CASSRGTGLTNTEAFF.

This chain uses TRBV14 with TRBJ1-2; 8 nucleotides match TRBD1. J was trimmed by 7 bases and V by 4 bases; bases with no gene match: 11. Germline loops: CDR1 SGHDN, CDR2 FVKESK. The CDR3 loop spans 15 amino acids. CDR3 region: CASSRGQGRGIGYTF. The CDR3 nucleotides read TGTGCCAGCAGCCGCGGACAGGGTCGCGGTATTGGCTACACCTTC.

The rearrangement joins TRBV6-1 to TRBJ2-7, with TRBD1 matching over 8 bases. The J segment lost 7 bases and the V segment lost 2 bases, leaving 4 bases of the junction unmatched. Per germline, CDR1 MNHNS and CDR2 SASEGT. This CDR3 spans 13 amino acids. The chain's CDR3 is CASSEQGAGEQYF. The CDR3 DNA follows: TGTGCCAGCAGTGAACAGGGGGCGGGAGAGCAGTACTTC.

The chain couples TRBV19 to TRBJ1-3; 7 bases line up with TRBD1. The CDR3 sequence is 14 residues long. Unmatched junction bases numbered 5, after V lost 4 bases and J lost 5 bases. CDR1 LNHDA and CDR2 SQIVND come from the germline V gene (reference sequence). In DNA, the CDR3 is TGTGCCAGTAGTAGGAGGGACAGACGAAACACCATATATTTT. It is translated as CASSRRDRRNTIYF. Filled out from reference TRBV19 and TRBJ1-3, the complete variable domain reads DGGITQSPKYLFRKEGQNVTLSCEQNLNHDAMYWYRQDPGQGLRLIYYSQIVNDFQKGDIAEGYSVSREKKESFPLTVTSAQKNPTAFYLCASSRRDRRNTIYFGEGSWLTVV.

The V gene is TRBV29-1, the J gene TRBJ1-3; maybe TRBD1 (5 bases). This CDR3 comprises 13 residues. Trimming removed 1 base at V and 4 bases at J, with 8 bases between. Per germline, CDR1 SQVTM and CDR2 ANQGSEA. The CDR3 here is CSVEGTYGNTIYF. The CDR3 region has the DNA TGCAGCGTTGAAGGGACATACGGAAACACCATATATTTT. Full variable domain (outside the CDR3, taken from reference TRBV29-1 and TRBJ1-3): SAVISQKPSRDICQRGTSLTIQCQVDSQVTMMFWYRQQPGQSLTLIATANQGSEATYESGFVIDKFPISRPNLTFSTLTVSNMSPEDSSIYLCSVEGTYGNTIYFGEGSWLTVV.

In its sample, this clone was seen a few times. V and J are TRBV27 and TRBJ1-5, with a weak D call TRBD1 (5 bases). CDR1 is MNHEY, CDR2 SMNVEV, per germline (reference sequence). V was shortened by 10 bases and J by 2 bases, with 15 bases between the two germline ends. The CDR3 contains 14 residues. CDR3 nucleotide sequence: TGTGCCACCGGGGGAGGTTGGGGCAATCAGCCCCAGCATTTT. Translation gives CATGGGWGNQPQHF.

V usage is TRBV3-1 (or the pseudogene TRBV3-2) and J usage is TRBJ2-7, with 9 bases fitting TRBD2. Trimming at V came to 4 bases and at J to 6 bases, leaving 7 bases not matched to a gene. The germline V gene encodes CDR1 LGHDT and CDR2 YNNKEL (reference sequence). The CDR3 has 14 amino acids. The CDR3 sequence: CASSLTSGGSEQYF. DNA of the CDR3: TGTGCCAGCAGCCTGACTAGCGGAGGGTCCGAGCAGTACTTC.

This chain connects TRBV5-1 to TRBJ2-7; TRBD1 agrees at 7 bases. The CDR3 loop spans 14 amino acids. V was clipped by 4 bases and J by 6 bases; unmatched bases: 10. CDR1 and CDR2 from the germline V gene are SGHRS and YFSETQ. This CDR3 reads CASSTGQVGLEQYF. In DNA, the CDR3 is TGCGCCAGCAGCACCGGACAGGTCGGCCTCGAGCAGTACTTC.

The sample holds one count of this clone. The rearrangement links TRBV18 to TRBJ2-7; TRBD2 aligns across 7 bases. V lost 2 bases, J lost 6 bases, and 1 base stayed unmatched. The CDR3 length is 12 residues. CDR1 and CDR2 (germline): KGHSH, LQKENI. The CDR3 DNA sequence: TGTGCCAGCTCACCAGTAGCGGGCGAGCAGTACTTC. It yields the protein CASSPVAGEQYF.

This chain links TRBV2 with TRBJ2-5; 10 bases map to TRBD2. Unmatched junction bases numbered 2, after V lost 4 bases and J lost 0 bases. Germline V lookup: CDR1 SNHLY, CDR2 FYNNEI. CDR3 size: 15 residues. The CDR3 is CASSGTSGYQETQYF. DNA of the CDR3: TGTGCCAGCAGTGGGACTAGCGGTTACCAAGAGACCCAGTACTTC.

This clone was observed a few times. J is TRBJ2-5 and V is TRBV5-6; 10 nucleotides line up with TRBD1. This CDR3 comprises 14 residues. Germline lookup yields CDR1 SGHDT and CDR2 YYEEEE. V was pared by 4 bases and J by 5 bases, with 5 bases of the junction left unmatched. The CDR3 DNA reads as TGTGCCAGCAGCCAAAAGGGACAGGGGGAGACCCAGTACTTC. Its translation: CASSQKGQGETQYF.

As to this clone: Other nucleotide sequences in the sample specify the same CDR3. This rearrangement joins TRBV7-2 to TRBJ1-5, with TRBD1 identical over 10 bases. Germline V lookup: CDR1 SGHTA, CDR2 FQGNSA. The CDR3 totals 15 residues. V was clipped by 5 bases and J by 4 bases; unmatched bases: 5. The CDR3 sequence is CASSPRTGGNQPQHF. The CDR3 region has the DNA TGTGCCAGCAGCCCTAGGACAGGGGGGAATCAGCCCCAGCATTTT.